Listed here are 15 T cell receptor beta chains from one sample, sequenced in a study of blood T cell repertoires in COVID-19. TCRdb's table, derived via immunoSEQ multiplex PCR, lists solely in-frame clones and lacks some. The sample includes 300,000 to 400,000 clones, about 91% of them seen just once. What was sequenced was peripheral blood. These receptors all stem from a woman aged 30 to 39 with COVID-19, enrolled during active disease.

The chain couples TRBV10-3 to TRBJ1-2; D is possibly TRBD1 (5 bases). The CDR3 totals 17 residues. Germline V gene sequence: CDR1 ENHRY, CDR2 SYGVKD. V was pared by 5 bases and J by 6 bases, with 25 bases between. As DNA, the CDR3 is TGTGCCATCAGTCCCTCGGGGGGAGGGGAGATCGGGGATGGCTACACCTTC. This codes for CAISPSGGGEIGDGYTF.

Concerning this clone itself: Other DNA sequences from this sample encode an identical CDR3 as well. This chain connects TRBV19 to TRBJ1-1; D might be TRBD1 (5 bases). The germline CDR1 and CDR2 sequences are LNHDA and SQIVND (reference sequence). This CDR3 contains 12 residues. Deletions cut 3 bases from V and 6 bases from J, with 8 bases between. The CDR3 DNA reads TGTGCCAGTAGTATCGGGGGGGCTGAAGCTTTCTTT. This gives the protein CASSIGGAEAFF. Filled out from reference TRBV19 and TRBJ1-1, the complete variable domain reads DGGITQSPKYLFRKEGQNVTLSCEQNLNHDAMYWYRQDPGQGLRLIYYSQIVNDFQKGDIAEGYSVSREKKESFPLTVTSAQKNPTAFYLCASSIGGAEAFFGQGTRLTVV.

CDR3 DNA: TGTGCCACCAGTGATACGGGGGGCTCCTACAATGAGCAGTTCTTC. This codes for CATSDTGGSYNEQFF. This chain joins TRBV24-1 and TRBJ2-1, with TRBD2 identical over 7 bases. The germline CDR1 and CDR2 sequences are KGHDR and SFDVKD. This CDR3 has 15 residues. V dropped 3 bases and J dropped 0; count of bases not matched to a gene: 1.

This chain joins TRBV5-5 and TRBJ2-7; maybe TRBD2 (6 bases). The CDR3 contains 14 residues. Germline CDR1 and CDR2: SGHKS and YYEKEE (reference sequence). The V end was cut by 0 bases, the J end by 3 bases, with 10 bases between. The CDR3 region has the DNA TGTGCCAGCAGCTTGGCCTGGGGGGTCTACGAGCAGTACGTC. Residues: CASSLAWGVYEQYV.

This clone was picked up a small number of times. This sequence joins TRBV10-3 and TRBJ2-1; 7 nucleotides line up with TRBD2. J lost 4 bases, V lost 6 bases, and 9 bases had no gene match. Germline V lookup: CDR1 ENHRY, CDR2 SYGVKD. The CDR3 has 15 amino acids. CDR3 loop: CAISRSSGGYNEQFF. The DNA for the CDR3 is TGTGCCATCAGCCGGTCTAGCGGAGGGTACAATGAGCAGTTCTTC.

This clone came up a few times. The chain joins TRBV28 to TRBJ1-5; D might be TRBD1 (5 bases). Germline CDR1 MDHEN, CDR2 SYDVKM. There are 15 residues in the CDR3. Between the trimmed V and J ends, which lost 6 bases and 0 bases, there was a span of 12 bases. The CDR3 loop reads CASRRGTHSNQPQHF. DNA for the CDR3: TGTGCCAGCAGGCGCGGGACTCATAGCAATCAGCCCCAGCATTTT.

J is TRBJ2-7 and V is TRBV27; 11 bases are a match to TRBD1. V shed 7 bases and J 1 base; nucleotides not matched to a gene: 6. From germline, CDR1 is MNHEY and CDR2 SMNVEV (reference sequence). The CDR3 covers 15 residues. The CDR3 region is CASTPGTGGSYEQYF. The CDR3, as DNA: TGTGCCAGCACCCCGGGGACAGGGGGGTCCTACGAGCAGTACTTC.

The CDR3 DNA reads TGTGCCAGTAGTATCCTGGGCAGCCAGGGATACGAGCAGTACTTC. It translates to CASSILGSQGYEQYF. The genes are TRBV19 and TRBJ2-7; D is perhaps TRBD1 (5 bases). Trimming shortened V by 3 bases and J by 4 bases, and 16 bases separated the two germline ends. The CDR3 length is 15 residues. CDR1 and CDR2 from the germline V gene are LNHDA and SQIVND (reference sequence).

The V gene is TRBV2, the J gene TRBJ1-2; weak D call: TRBD1 (6 bases). The CDR3 runs to 13 residues. Trimming removed 8 bases at V and 3 bases at J, with 13 bases between. The germline V gene encodes CDR1 SNHLY and CDR2 FYNNEI. The CDR3 sequence is CASDKGGYYGYTF. CDR3 DNA: TGTGCCAGCGACAAAGGGGGTTACTATGGCTACACCTTC.

The CDR3, as DNA: TGTGCCAGCGTTGGACAGGGGGACTATGGCTACACCTTC. Translation gives CASVGQGDYGYTF. V usage is TRBV6-7 and J usage is TRBJ1-2; 10 bases agree with TRBD1. TRBV6-7 is marked as an open reading frame, function uncertain. This CDR3 has 13 amino acids. V lost 8 bases to trimming and J lost 3 bases; unmatched junction nucleotides: 3.

The genes are TRBV4-1 and TRBJ1-1; D unclear. Trimming shortened V by 8 bases and J by 5 bases, and 27 bases separated the two germline ends. Germline V gene lookup returns CDR1 MGHRA and CDR2 YSYEKL. The CDR3 consists of 17 residues. In DNA form, the CDR3 reads TGCGCCAGCCGTCCTTCTAGTGGGTTGGGCCCGGGGACTGAAGCTTTCTTT. It is translated as CASRPSSGLGPGTEAFF.

The rearrangement links TRBV6-5 to TRBJ2-5, with 8 bases that match TRBD2. The V gene end was trimmed by 8 bases and the J gene end by 5 bases; junction bases not matched to a gene: 1. Germline-derived CDR1 and CDR2 are MNHEY and SVGAGI. The CDR3 has 11 residues. The DNA of the CDR3 is TGTGCCAGCGGCGGGGGGGAGACCCAGTACTTC. This sequence encodes CASGGGETQYF.

The chain is built from TRBV3-1 (or the pseudogene TRBV3-2) and TRBJ2-1; possible D gene TRBD2, 7 bases. The CDR3 is made up of 16 amino acids. Germline values: CDR1 LGHDT, CDR2 YNNKEL (reference sequence). V was clipped by 1 base and J by 6 bases, with 16 bases between them. CDR3 sequence reads: CASSQGGGAGANEQFF. In nucleotides, the CDR3 is TGTGCCAGCAGCCAAGGCGGAGGGGCGGGGGCCAATGAGCAGTTCTTC.

This rearrangement joins TRBV28 to TRBJ1-6; 7 positions agree with TRBD1. The length of the CDR3 is 12 residues. The germline CDR1 and CDR2 sequences are MDHEN and SYDVKM. V dropped 6 bases and J dropped 14; count of bases not matched to a gene: 7. In DNA form, the CDR3 reads TGTGCCAGCAGAGGACAGGTCAAGGCCCTCCACTTT. Amino acids: CASRGQVKALHF.

The chain is built from TRBV29-1 and TRBJ2-5; 7 bases are a match to TRBD2. The germline V gene encodes CDR1 SQVTM and CDR2 ANQGSEA. V shed 3 bases and J 4 bases; nucleotides not matched to a gene: 20. The CDR3 totals 18 residues. As DNA, the CDR3 is TGCAGCGTTGAGGGATACGCCTACGGGACGGGAGGTGGAGAGACCCAGTACTTC. Translation: CSVEGYAYGTGGGETQYF.